This T cell receptor (beta chain) is from a study of OX40 agonist ivuxolimab in advanced cancers. Whole-study context: Ivuxolimab was administered intravenously to patients at 0.01 to 10 mg/kg every 2 weeks.

Study conclusions and caveats: CD8+ T cells averaged more expanded clones than CD4+.

If patients had autoimmune disease history or systemic immunosuppression, they were excluded. This clone occurred a few times. The antigen is unknown. Produced via immunoSEQ multiplex PCR; TCRdb's table is partial and in-frame only. The sample consists of roughly 48,000 clones, approximately 88% of them appearing once. Sequencing was performed on CD4+ or CD8+ T cells sorted from blood, taken in a trial of the OX40 agonist ivuxolimab. The receptor was derived from an adult with an advanced solid tumor such as melanoma, head and neck, liver or kidney cancer.

The CDR3 DNA follows: TGTGCCAGCAGCCCCGCCCCGAACACCGGGGAGCTGTTTTTT. The encoded protein is CASSPAPNTGELFF. V is TRBV9 and J is TRBJ2-2; no firm D call. Trimming stripped 4 bases from V and 0 bases from J, with 7 bases between. The CDR3 runs 14 residues. Germline V gene sequence: CDR1 SGDLS, CDR2 YYNGEE.